What follows are 23 T cell receptor beta chains derived from one specimen sequenced in a study of quantifying T cell responses using KT2 cells. On the study more broadly: RNA was reverse transcribed with TCR alpha and beta constant-region primers.

A single-stranded UMI oligo with SP2 sequence was ligated to cDNA 3' ends. The first PCR ran approximately 4 cycles with an equimolar RC1.1 and RC1.2 beta primer mix. TCRdb reprocessed the UMI-ligation and nested PCR reads via MiXCR and lists one record per CDR3 protein. The sample has 60,000 or so distinct CDR3 sequences, about 12% seen once. The sample was PBMCs spiked with cells of the T cell clone KT2. The origin of the receptors is a human donor.

The chain carries TRBV11-1 and TRBJ2-3; D is unresolved. The CDR3 loop spans 12 amino acids. Trimming pared 5 bases from V and 1 base from J, leaving 4 bases between. Looked up from germline, CDR1 is SGHAT and CDR2 is FQDESV (reference sequence). In DNA, the CDR3 is TGTGCCAGCAGCACAGGCACAGATACGCAGTATTTT. This translates into CASSTGTDTQYF.

This rearrangement joins TRBV5-1 to TRBJ2-3; the D call may be TRBD1 or TRBD2 (5 bases each). The CDR3 extends over 14 amino acids. Looked up from germline, CDR1 is SGHRS and CDR2 is YFSETQ. Trimming shortened V by 1 base and J by 8 bases, and 14 bases separated the two germline ends. The CDR3 region has the DNA TGCGCCAGCAGCTTGCCGTGGGACGAGGGTACGCAGTATTTT. The encoded protein is CASSLPWDEGTQYF. The variable domain in full, with the rest retrieved from reference TRBV5-1 and TRBJ2-3, is KAGVTQTPRYLIKTRGQQVTLSCSPISGHRSVSWYQQTPGQGLQFLFEYFSETQRNKGNFPGRFSGRQFSNSRSEMNVSTLELGDSALYLCASSLPWDEGTQYFGPGTRLTVL.

The table lists this clonotype with many counts. The chain is built from TRBV2 and TRBJ2-7; D gene uncertain. V was pared by 6 bases and J by 2 bases, with 11 bases between. In germline, CDR1 is SNHLY, CDR2 FYNNEI. The CDR3 has 13 amino acids. This chain's CDR3 is CASRLGLAYEQYF. The CDR3 DNA sequence: TGTGCCAGCAGGCTTGGGTTAGCCTACGAGCAGTACTTC.

This clonotype was found a few times. The chain recombines TRBV5-1 with TRBJ2-7; D gene unclear. Between the trimmed V and J ends, which lost 0 bases and 0 bases, there was a span of 10 bases. CDR3 length: 15 residues. Germline V gene data show CDR1 as SGHRS and CDR2 as YFSETQ. The DNA for the CDR3 is TGCGCCAGCAGCTTGGAGGCAGGACCCTCCTACGAGCAGTACTTC. Translated: CASSLEAGPSYEQYF.

This chain joins TRBV12-3 or TRBV12-4 and TRBJ2-1; tentative D call: TRBD2 (7 bases). CDR3 length: 16 amino acids. V was clipped by 5 bases and J by 7 bases, with 21 bases between them. The CDR3 nucleotides are TGTGCCAGCAGTCTTTTGGGGGGGCCAATCGGGAATGAGCAGTTCTTC. Protein product: CASSLLGGPIGNEQFF.

This sequence joins TRBV6-1 and TRBJ2-3; 9 bases are a match to TRBD2. Trimming cost V 7 bases and J 6 bases; bases outside gene matches: 11. The CDR3 totals 15 residues. Germline loops: CDR1 MNHNS, CDR2 SASEGT. CDR3 in amino acids: CASTASGNFRDTQYF. In nucleotides, the CDR3 is TGTGCCAGCACTGCTAGCGGGAATTTCCGGGATACGCAGTATTTT.

This clonotype appeared a few times. The chain links TRBV4-3 to TRBJ2-3; D is ambiguous. Trimming pared 1 base from V and 8 bases from J, leaving 4 bases between. The CDR3 sequence is 11 residues long. Germline lookup yields CDR1 LGHNA and CDR2 YSLEER. The CDR3 loop is CASSQASTQYF. For the CDR3, the DNA is TGCGCCAGCAGCCAAGCCTCTACGCAGTATTTT.

This clonotype was detected a few times. The chain combines TRBV20-1 with TRBJ2-7, with 10 bases that match TRBD1. Germline CDR1 and CDR2: DFQATT and SNEGSKA (reference sequence). CDR3 length: 14 residues. V lost 6 bases, J lost 5 bases, and 10 bases stayed unmatched. CDR3 nucleotides: TGCAGTGCACTGAAACTGACAGGGGGCGACGAGCAGTACTTC. Amino acids: CSALKLTGGDEQYF.

The chain uses TRBV6-5 and TRBJ1-2; 9 nucleotides agree with TRBD1. Looked up from germline, CDR1 is MNHEY and CDR2 is SVGAGI. Germline trimming cut 6 bases from V and 4 bases from J; bases unmatched to any gene: 3. The CDR3 totals 13 residues. CDR3 sequence reads: CASREDRGYGYTF. The DNA of the CDR3 is TGTGCCAGCAGAGAGGACAGGGGCTATGGCTACACCTTC.

This clonotype occurred a few times. J is TRBJ1-2 and V is TRBV18, with D possibly TRBD1 on 5 matching bases. V shed 3 bases and J shed 4 bases, with 27 bases lying between them. The CDR3 has 19 amino acids. Germline CDR1 and CDR2: KGHSH and LQKENI. The CDR3 DNA sequence: TGTGCCAGCTCACCTGATTCGGACTCTTTCTCGGGGGGTTCCTATGGCTACACCTTC. As protein: CASSPDSDSFSGGSYGYTF.

In its sample, this clonotype was seen a few times. The chain combines TRBV20-1 with TRBJ2-3, with D perhaps matching TRBD2 (6 bases). V was shortened by 4 bases and J by 0 bases, with 17 bases between the two germline ends. Germline loops: CDR1 DFQATT, CDR2 SNEGSKA (reference sequence). The CDR3 runs to 16 residues. CDR3 loop: CSATVAESYSTDTQYF. The CDR3 DNA follows: TGCAGTGCTACTGTAGCGGAGTCATATAGCACAGATACGCAGTATTTT.

This rearrangement joins TRBV3-1 to TRBJ2-1; 8 bases match TRBD1. The junction had 8 bases not matched to a gene; V was cut back by 0 bases and J by 16 bases. Germline loops: CDR1 LGHDT, CDR2 YNNKEL (reference sequence). CDR3 length: 13 residues. The CDR3 spells CASSQDPKDRVFF. DNA of the CDR3: TGTGCCAGCAGCCAAGACCCAAAGGACAGGGTCTTCTTC.

There are a few counts of this clonotype. V usage is TRBV7-8 and J usage is TRBJ2-5, with TRBD2 identical over 9 bases. Germline CDR1 and CDR2: SGHVS and FQNEAQ. The V segment lost 1 base and the J segment 1 base; nucleotides outside the gene matches: 4. There are 16 residues in the CDR3. DNA for the CDR3: TGTGCCAGCAGCTTAGGGCTAGCGGGGACCCAAGAGACCCAGTACTTC. Translation: CASSLGLAGTQETQYF.

This chain connects TRBV9 to TRBJ1-4; D ambiguous. Trimming took 0 bases from V and 8 from J, leaving 8 bases between them. Germline loops: CDR1 SGDLS, CDR2 YYNGEE. This CDR3 comprises 13 residues. CDR3 sequence (DNA): TGTGCCAGCAGCGTAGCTACGGGGGAAAAACTGTTTTTT. Protein product: CASSVATGEKLFF.

This chain joins TRBV5-1 and TRBJ2-1; D unresolved. The CDR3 totals 11 residues. V lost 4 bases, J lost 10 bases, and 9 bases lay in between. From germline, CDR1 is SGHRS and CDR2 YFSETQ. The CDR3 DNA reads as TGCGCCAGCAGCCTCACCGGCGAGCAGTTCTTC. This translates into CASSLTGEQFF.

The chain links TRBV5-1 to TRBJ1-3; D remains ambiguous. Per the germline V gene, CDR1 is SGHRS and CDR2 is YFSETQ. CDR3 length: 13 amino acids. The V and J ends lost 2 bases and 4 bases respectively, with 7 bases between them. CDR3 sequence reads: CASSFDLGNTIYF. Written as DNA, the CDR3 is TGCGCCAGCAGCTTCGACCTAGGAAACACCATATATTTT.

The V and J genes are TRBV3-1 and TRBJ2-7, with 8 bases lining up with TRBD1. Per germline, CDR1 LGHDT and CDR2 YNNKEL (reference sequence). V trimming: 3 bases; J trimming: 4 bases; junction bases outside the gene matches: 5. The CDR3 has 14 amino acids. The CDR3: CASSHPGGAYEQYF. CDR3 bases: TGTGCCAGCAGCCACCCAGGGGGCGCATACGAGCAGTACTTC.

This clonotype was counted only a few times. The CDR3 reads CATLSKREGYQPQHF. Here the CDR3 DNA reads TGCGCCACCCTGTCCAAGCGGGAGGGGTATCAGCCCCAGCATTTT. The chain combines TRBV5-1 with TRBJ1-5, with D possibly being TRBD1 (5 bases). The germline V and J ends were trimmed by 9 bases and 5 bases, with 21 bases remaining between them. Germline V gene data show CDR1 as SGHRS and CDR2 as YFSETQ. CDR3 size: 15 residues.

This chain connects TRBV12-3 or TRBV12-4 to TRBJ2-6; the D is unclear. V was trimmed by 2 bases and J by 0 bases, leaving 11 bases between them. The CDR3 is 17 residues long. This CDR3 reads CASSLRVQVSGANVLTF. The CDR3 region has the DNA TGTGCCAGCAGTTTACGTGTTCAGGTCTCTGGGGCCAACGTCCTGACTTTC.

This clonotype was recorded at least ten times. The chain joins TRBV9 to TRBJ2-1; the match to TRBD1 covers 7 bases. The CDR3 contains 14 residues. V lost 3 bases to trimming and J lost 4 bases; unmatched junction nucleotides: 4. Per germline, CDR1 SGDLS and CDR2 YYNGEE. The CDR3 region is CASSAGTAYNEQFF. Here the CDR3 DNA reads TGTGCCAGCAGCGCGGGGACAGCTTACAATGAGCAGTTCTTC.

This clonotype has just a few counts. The chain carries TRBV27 and TRBJ1-6, with D possibly TRBD1 on 5 matching bases. Trimming removed 10 bases at V and 6 bases at J, with 13 bases between. The length of the CDR3 is 13 residues. The V gene's germline CDR1 is MNHEY and CDR2 SMNVEV (reference sequence). Here the CDR3 reads CAIPGRFNSPLHF. CDR3 DNA sequence: TGTGCCATCCCGGGACGGTTTAATTCACCCCTCCACTTT.

Ten or more counts support this clonotype. The gene calls are TRBV12-3 or TRBV12-4 and TRBJ2-5, with TRBD2 matching over 8 bases. This CDR3 has 15 amino acids. V dropped 3 bases and J dropped 4; count of bases not matched to a gene: 7. CDR3 amino acids: CASSFSGGGRETQYF. The CDR3 region has the DNA TGTGCCAGCAGTTTTTCCGGCGGGGGGCGAGAGACCCAGTACTTC.

This clonotype was detected many times. The chain links TRBV11-2 to TRBJ1-5, with 7 bases fitting TRBD1. The germline V gene encodes CDR1 SGHAT and CDR2 FQNNGV. After removal of 5 bases from V and 4 bases from J, the junction contained 2 bases not matched to a gene. This CDR3 has 13 residues. CDR3 sequence reads: CASSQQGNQPQHF. In DNA, the CDR3 is TGTGCCAGCAGCCAACAGGGGAATCAGCCCCAGCATTTT.